This TCR beta chain appears in the sequencing data of a study of molecular identifiers for immune sequencing clone quantification. TCRdb re-analysed the PCR reads in MiXCR, keeping a single row per CDR3 protein. The sample yields more than 550,000 distinct CDR3 sequences, about 25% seen once. Regarding this clonotype: The junction departs from germline at one end; a sequencing error may be responsible.

CDR3 size: 17 residues. In germline, CDR1 is LGHNA, CDR2 YNFKEQ. The TCR was taken from a human donor in good health. Some libraries in this study had Jurkat cell RNA spiked in. Sequencing was carried out using naive CD8+ T cells from blood, with Jurkat cell RNA spiked in. The subset: FACS-sorted CD8+CD4-CCR7+CD45RA+ naive T cells. This chain connects TRBV4-2 to TRBJ2-7; D is perhaps TRBD2 (5 bases). Written as DNA, the CDR3 is TGTGCCTGCAGCCAAGTGGACCCGGGAATTCTCCCCTACGAGCAGTACTTC. Residues: CACSQVDPGILPYEQYF.